A selection of T cell receptor beta chains follows, all from one sample in a study of T-cell memory formation after mild COVID-19. TCRdb re-derived calls from the 5' RACE reads in MiXCR, one entry per CDR3 protein. In the table there are hundreds of thousands of distinct CDR3 sequences, approximately 14% of which are singletons. The sample consisted of PBMCs or a T cell subset sorted from them (not recorded which). These TCRs come from a man aged 18 to 30 who had mild COVID-19 (a few samples of this study predate the infection). Cell type and time point are not known. Both conserved end residues are part of each CDR3. The D gene is left open where the match is weak. Clone size is shown for a subset of rows, as once, few, many or a class of expanded clone.

J gene,CDR3 length,clone size,D gene,V gene,CDR3 DNA,CDR3 protein
TRBJ2-7,16,few,-,TRBV6-5,TGTGCCAGCAGTTACTCAGGGGGGTCCAGCTCCTACGAGCAGTACTTC,CASSYSGGSSSYEQYF
TRBJ2-3,20,-,TRBD2,TRBV6-5,TGTGCCAGCAGTTATCGTGCCCCCTCTTTAGCGGGAGCCCGAGTGGATACGCAGTATTTT,CASSYRAPSLAGARVDTQYF
TRBJ2-5,14,-,-,TRBV18,TGTGCCAGCTCACCAACGATGACAGAAGAGACCCAGTACTTC,CASSPTMTEETQYF
TRBJ1-1,13,-,-,TRBV7-6,TGTGCCAGCAGCTCACTTCGGCGCACTGAAGCTTTCTTT,CASSSLRRTEAFF
TRBJ1-1,13,many,TRBD1,TRBV7-3,TGTGCCAGCAGGGAACAGGGGGACACTGAAGCTTTCTTT,CASREQGDTEAFF
TRBJ2-1,13,few,-,TRBV9,TGTGCCAGCAGCGTAATCTCTGGGTATGAGCAGTTCTTC,CASSVISGYEQFF
TRBJ2-1,13,few,-,TRBV24-1,TGTGCCACCAGTGCCTGGAATGACAATGAGCAGTTCTTC,CATSAWNDNEQFF
TRBJ2-5,14,-,-,TRBV7-2,TGTGCCAGCAGCTCAAACCCCGGGGCAGAGACCCAGTACTTC,CASSSNPGAETQYF
TRBJ2-2,13,many,-,TRBV2,TGTGCCAGCCTTAGACTAAACACCGGGGAGCTGTTTTTT,CASLRLNTGELFF
TRBJ2-1,13,-,-,TRBV10-2,TGCGCCAGCAGTGAGTGGGGAGAGACGGAGCAGTTCTTC,CASSEWGETEQFF
TRBJ1-5,15,few,-,TRBV7-2,TGTGCCAGCAGCCCTTGGGAAGGGGCCAATCAGCCCCAGCATTTT,CASSPWEGANQPQHF
TRBJ2-5,15,many,-,TRBV7-3,TGTGCCAGCAGCTCCCCTAGCTCGGAGGGAGAGACCCAGTACTTC,CASSSPSSEGETQYF
TRBJ2-7,18,few,TRBD1,TRBV18,TGTGCCAGCTCAGAAACCCTCTCGACAGGGGACTTTTCCTACGAGCAGTACTTC,CASSETLSTGDFSYEQYF
TRBJ2-3,13,-,-,TRBV4-1,TGCGCCAGCAGCCAAGAGCAGGCGGATACGCAGTATTTT,CASSQEQADTQYF
TRBJ1-2,12,few,-,TRBV20-1,TGCAGTGCTAGGGGCGAGATCTATGGCTACACCTTC,CSARGEIYGYTF
TRBJ1-1,13,many,-,TRBV18,TGTGCCAGCAGCCCCCAGGGTGACACTGAAGCTTTCTTT,CASSPQGDTEAFF
TRBJ1-1,15,-,-,TRBV20-1,TGCAGTGCTAGCCGTGCAGAGGGAATGAACACTGAAGCTTTCTTT,CSASRAEGMNTEAFF
TRBJ1-4,15,few,TRBD1,TRBV20-1,TGCAGTGCCAAGCGGGACAGTTCAACTAATGAAAAACTGTTTTTT,CSAKRDSSTNEKLFF
TRBJ2-3,16,-,TRBD2,TRBV5-6,TGTGCCAGCAGCAGGGGACTAGCGCGTAGCACAGATACGCAGTATTTT,CASSRGLARSTDTQYF
TRBJ1-1,13,-,-,TRBV7-3,TGTGCCAGCAGCTTAGGCCTCGACACTGAAGCTTTCTTT,CASSLGLDTEAFF
TRBJ2-5,13,-,TRBD1,TRBV2,TGTGCCAGCACCATGGACAGGGTGGAGACCCAGTACTTC,CASTMDRVETQYF
TRBJ2-5,17,-,TRBD1,TRBV9,TGTGCCAGCAGCGACCCCGACAGGGGGGTGAACCAAGAGACCCAGTACTTC,CASSDPDRGVNQETQYF
TRBJ1-2,14,-,-,TRBV5-1,TGCGCCAGCAGCTTAACACCGGGAGCAAGAGGCTACACCTTC,CASSLTPGARGYTF
TRBJ1-1,17,-,-,TRBV5-1,TGCGCCAGCAGCCGCAGAAGTACAAGTACGATGAACACTGAAGCTTTCTTT,CASSRRSTSTMNTEAFF
TRBJ1-1,16,many,-,TRBV5-1,TGCGCCAGCAGCTTGGCCGGGCTTAGTTTGAACACTGAAGCTTTCTTT,CASSLAGLSLNTEAFF
TRBJ2-7,15,few,-,TRBV4-3,TGCGCCAGCAGCCAAGAGGGACCCCCCTCCTACGAGCAGTACTTC,CASSQEGPPSYEQYF
TRBJ1-1,14,many,-,TRBV20-1,TGCAGTGCTAGACATCAGGGTGATAAGACTGAAGCTTTCTTT,CSARHQGDKTEAFF
TRBJ2-1,15,many,TRBD1,TRBV6-5,TGTGCCAGCAGCTCAGGGGGCATTCCCTACAATGAGCAGTTCTTC,CASSSGGIPYNEQFF
TRBJ2-5,12,few,-,TRBV2,TGTGCCAGCAAAGCAGGGGCAGAGACCCAGTACTTC,CASKAGAETQYF
TRBJ1-3,14,few,TRBD1,TRBV30,TGTGCCTGGATGTACACAGGGGCTGGAAACACCATATATTTT,CAWMYTGAGNTIYF
TRBJ2-3,14,-,-,TRBV7-2,TGTGCCAGCAGCTTAGGGCCCCCCAGCGACGTTGGGTATTTT,CASSLGPPSDVGYF